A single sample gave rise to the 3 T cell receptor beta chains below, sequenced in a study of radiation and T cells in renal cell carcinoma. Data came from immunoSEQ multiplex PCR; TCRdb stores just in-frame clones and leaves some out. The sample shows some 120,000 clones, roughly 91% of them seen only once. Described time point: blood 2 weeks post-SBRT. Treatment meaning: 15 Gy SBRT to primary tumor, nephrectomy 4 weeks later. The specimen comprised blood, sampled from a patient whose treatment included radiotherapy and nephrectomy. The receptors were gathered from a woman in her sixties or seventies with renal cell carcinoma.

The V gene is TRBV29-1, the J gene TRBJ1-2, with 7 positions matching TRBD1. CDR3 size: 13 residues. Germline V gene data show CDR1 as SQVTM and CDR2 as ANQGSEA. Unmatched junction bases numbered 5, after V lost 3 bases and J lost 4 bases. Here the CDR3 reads CSVDPGGGYGYTF. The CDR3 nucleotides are TGCAGCGTTGACCCAGGGGGTGGCTATGGCTACACCTTC.

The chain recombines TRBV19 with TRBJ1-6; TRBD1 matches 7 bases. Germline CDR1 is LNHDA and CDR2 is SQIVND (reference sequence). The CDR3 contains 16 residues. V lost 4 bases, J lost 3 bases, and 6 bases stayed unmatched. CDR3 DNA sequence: TGTGCCAGTAGTAGCTACCGGGACAGCTATAATTCACCCCTCCACTTT. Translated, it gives CASSSYRDSYNSPLHF.

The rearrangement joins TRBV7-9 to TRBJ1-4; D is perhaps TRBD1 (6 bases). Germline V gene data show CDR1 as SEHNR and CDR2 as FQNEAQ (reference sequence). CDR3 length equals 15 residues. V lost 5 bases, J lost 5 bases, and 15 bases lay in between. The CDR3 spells CASSARQGWNEKLFF. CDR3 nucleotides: TGTGCCAGCAGCGCCCGTCAGGGGTGGAATGAAAAACTGTTTTTT.